This T cell receptor (beta chain) was recorded in a study of T cell repertoires in cytomegalovirus infection. In the study overall: Evidence of both CMV infection and a matching HLA type came from public TCR beta signatures.

Germline V gives CDR1 SGHTA, CDR2 FQGNSA. Trimming at V came to 3 bases and at J to 7 bases, leaving 5 bases not matched to a gene. This CDR3 spans 13 amino acids. TCRdb passed the reads through MiXCR, listing each CDR3 protein once. The sample has nearly 450,000 distinct CDR3 sequences; roughly 30% are singletons. This clonotype showed up just once. A much larger clonotype is one base distant, so this may be a read error. Sequencing was performed on PBMCs. The rearrangement links TRBV7-2 to TRBJ2-7, with TRBD2 identical over 8 bases. The sequence was obtained from a human donor in good health (CMV status not recorded). Some clones in this sample may be carry-over from other donors' samples. DNA of the CDR3: TGTGCCAGCAGCTTGGAGCGGGGGTTAGAGCAGTACTTC. Its translation: CASSLERGLEQYF.